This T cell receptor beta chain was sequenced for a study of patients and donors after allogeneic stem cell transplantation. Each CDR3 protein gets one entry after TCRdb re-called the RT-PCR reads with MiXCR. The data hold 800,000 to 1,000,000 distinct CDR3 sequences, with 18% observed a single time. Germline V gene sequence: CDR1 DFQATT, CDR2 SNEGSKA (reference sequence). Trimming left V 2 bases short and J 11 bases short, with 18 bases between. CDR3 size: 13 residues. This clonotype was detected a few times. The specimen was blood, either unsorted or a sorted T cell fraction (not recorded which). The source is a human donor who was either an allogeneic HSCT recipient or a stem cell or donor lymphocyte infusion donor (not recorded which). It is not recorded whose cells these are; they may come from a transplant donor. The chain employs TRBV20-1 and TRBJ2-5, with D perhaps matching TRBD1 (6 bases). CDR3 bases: TGCAGTGCTAGACTAGGGTCGAAGGGGGAACAGTACTTC. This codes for CSARLGSKGEQYF.